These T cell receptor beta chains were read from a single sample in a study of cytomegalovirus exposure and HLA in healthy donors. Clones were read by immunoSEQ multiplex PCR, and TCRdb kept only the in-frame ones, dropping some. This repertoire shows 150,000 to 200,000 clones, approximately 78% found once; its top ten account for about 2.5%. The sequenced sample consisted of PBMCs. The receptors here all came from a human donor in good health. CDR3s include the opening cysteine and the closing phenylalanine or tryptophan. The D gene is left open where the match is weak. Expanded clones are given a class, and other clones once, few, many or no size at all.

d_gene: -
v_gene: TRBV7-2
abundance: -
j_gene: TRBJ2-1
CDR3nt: TGTGCCAGCAGCCCCCCGGTGGGGCTCTCCTACAATGAGCAGTTCTTC
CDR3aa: CASSPPVGLSYNEQFF

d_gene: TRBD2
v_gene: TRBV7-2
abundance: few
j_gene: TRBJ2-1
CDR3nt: TGTGCCAGCAGCTCTCCGCTAGCGGGGTTTGTCGATGAGCAGTTCTTC
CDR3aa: CASSSPLAGFVDEQFF

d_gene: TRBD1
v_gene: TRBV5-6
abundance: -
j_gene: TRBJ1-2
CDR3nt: TGTGCCAGCAGCACCGGGGACAGGGGAGGCGATGGCTACACCTTC
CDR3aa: CASSTGDRGGDGYTF

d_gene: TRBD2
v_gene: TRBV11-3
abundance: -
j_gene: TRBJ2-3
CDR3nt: TGTGCCAGCAGCATGGCGGGGGGCCAGGGAGATACGCAGTATTTT
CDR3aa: CASSMAGGQGDTQYF

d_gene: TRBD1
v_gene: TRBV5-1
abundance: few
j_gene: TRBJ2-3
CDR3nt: TGCGCCAGCAGCTCGGACAGGGGGCAAGATACGCAGTATTTT
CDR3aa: CASSSDRGQDTQYF

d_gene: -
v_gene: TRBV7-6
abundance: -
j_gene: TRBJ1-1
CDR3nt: TGTGCCAGCAGCTCCCCGGGGTACACTGAAGCTTTCTTT
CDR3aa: CASSSPGYTEAFF

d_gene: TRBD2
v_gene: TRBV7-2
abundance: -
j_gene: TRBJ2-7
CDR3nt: TGTGCCAGCAGCTATGGGGGGGGCTCCTACGAGCAGTACTTC
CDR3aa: CASSYGGGSYEQYF

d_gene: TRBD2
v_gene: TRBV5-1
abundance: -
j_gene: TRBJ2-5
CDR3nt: TGCGCCAGCAGCTTTAGTAGCGGGGGTTCAGAGACCCAGTACTTC
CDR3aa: CASSFSSGGSETQYF

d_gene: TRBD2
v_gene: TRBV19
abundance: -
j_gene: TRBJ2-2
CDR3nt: TGTGCCAGTAGTATAGAGGGACTAGCGGGGGCCTCGAACACCGGGGAGCTGTTTTTT
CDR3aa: CASSIEGLAGASNTGELFF

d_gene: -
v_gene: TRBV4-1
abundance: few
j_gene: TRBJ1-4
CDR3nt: TGCGCCAGCAGCCAAACCCTTGGGGGGACGTCTGGAAAACTGTTTTTT
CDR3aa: CASSQTLGGTSGKLFF

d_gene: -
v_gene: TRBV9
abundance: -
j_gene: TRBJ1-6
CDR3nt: TGTGCCAGCAGCGGAGGGGGGGCGCGAGGTAATTCACCCCTCCACTTT
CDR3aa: CASSGGGARGNSPLHF

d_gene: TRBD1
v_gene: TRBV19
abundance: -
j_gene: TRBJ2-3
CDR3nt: TGTGCCAGTAGTAGGGACAGCAGCACAGATACGCAGTATTTT
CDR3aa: CASSRDSSTDTQYF

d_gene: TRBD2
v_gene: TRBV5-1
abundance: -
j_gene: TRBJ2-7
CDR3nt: TGCGCCAGCAGCTTGAGCCCTCCTAGCGGGGGCTCCTACGAGCAGTACTTC
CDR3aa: CASSLSPPSGGSYEQYF

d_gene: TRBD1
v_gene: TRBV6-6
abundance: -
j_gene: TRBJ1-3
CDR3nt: TGTGCCAGCAGAGCCGGGACAGGGATGGCGAACACCATATATTTT
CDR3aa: CASRAGTGMANTIYF

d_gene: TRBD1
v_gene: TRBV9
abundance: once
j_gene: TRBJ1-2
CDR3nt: TGTGCCAGCAGCTCCCGGACAGGGCTCTATGGCTACACCTTC
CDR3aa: CASSSRTGLYGYTF

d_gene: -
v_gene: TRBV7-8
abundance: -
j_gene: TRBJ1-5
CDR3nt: TGTGCCAGCAGCTTAGCCCAGGGGAACAATCAGCCCCAGCATTTT
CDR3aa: CASSLAQGNNQPQHF

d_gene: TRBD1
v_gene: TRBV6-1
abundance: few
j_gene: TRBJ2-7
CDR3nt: TGTGCCAGCAGTGGCCCTAAAAGGACAGGTTTGGGCGAGCAGTACTTC
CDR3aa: CASSGPKRTGLGEQYF

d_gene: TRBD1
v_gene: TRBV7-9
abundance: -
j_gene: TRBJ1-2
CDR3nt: TGTGCCAGCAGCTCACGGGACAGGGGGTTTGACTATGGCTACACCTTC
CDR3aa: CASSSRDRGFDYGYTF

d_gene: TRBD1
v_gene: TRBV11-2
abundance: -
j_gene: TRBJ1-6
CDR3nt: TGTGCCAGCAGCCCGGGACAGGGGGCTCTTAATTCACCCCTCCACTTT
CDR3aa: CASSPGQGALNSPLHF

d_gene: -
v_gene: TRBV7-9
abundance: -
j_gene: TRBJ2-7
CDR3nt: TGTGCCAGCAGCCCGTTCGGGGTCCGCGAGCAGTACTTC
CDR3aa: CASSPFGVREQYF

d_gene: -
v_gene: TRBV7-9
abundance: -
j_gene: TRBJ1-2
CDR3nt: TGTGCCAGCACCTGGGGCAGCCTCTATGGCTACACCTTC
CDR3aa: CASTWGSLYGYTF

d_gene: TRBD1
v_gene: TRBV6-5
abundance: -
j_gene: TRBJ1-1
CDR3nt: TGTGCCAGCAGTTACTCGAACAGGGGAGAGACTGAAGCTTTCTTT
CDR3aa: CASSYSNRGETEAFF

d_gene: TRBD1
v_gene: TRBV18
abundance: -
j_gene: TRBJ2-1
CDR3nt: TGTGCCAGCTCACCCACCGGGACAGGGTGGAATGAGCAGTTCTTC
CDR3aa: CASSPTGTGWNEQFF

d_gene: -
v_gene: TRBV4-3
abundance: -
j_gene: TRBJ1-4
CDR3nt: TGCGCCAGCAGCCAAGATCGACTTTCTGGGGGGGAAAAACTGTTTTTT
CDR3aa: CASSQDRLSGGEKLFF

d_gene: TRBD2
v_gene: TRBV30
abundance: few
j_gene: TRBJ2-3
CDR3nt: TGTGCCTGGGGTAGCGGGGGGGCCGGAGATACGCAGTATTTT
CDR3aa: CAWGSGGAGDTQYF

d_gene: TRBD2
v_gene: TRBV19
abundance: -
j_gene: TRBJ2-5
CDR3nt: TGTGCCAGTAGTATAGCTAGCGGGGTGGAGACCCAGTACTTC
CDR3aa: CASSIASGVETQYF

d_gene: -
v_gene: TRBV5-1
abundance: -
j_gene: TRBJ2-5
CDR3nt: TGCGCCAGCAGTCCTCAGGGGTTGGGAGAGGCCCAGTACTTC
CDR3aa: CASSPQGLGEAQYF

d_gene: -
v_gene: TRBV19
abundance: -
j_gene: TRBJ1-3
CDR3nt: TGTGCCAGTAGTCCTCTCTCTGGAAACACCATATATTTT
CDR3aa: CASSPLSGNTIYF

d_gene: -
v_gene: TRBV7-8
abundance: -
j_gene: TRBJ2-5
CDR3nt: TGTGCCAGCAGCTTACGGTCGAGGGCAGAGACCCAGTACTTC
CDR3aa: CASSLRSRAETQYF

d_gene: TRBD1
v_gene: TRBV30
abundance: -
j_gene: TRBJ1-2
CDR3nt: TGTGCCTGGCTCCAGGGGGCTGGCTACACCTTC
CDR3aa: CAWLQGAGYTF

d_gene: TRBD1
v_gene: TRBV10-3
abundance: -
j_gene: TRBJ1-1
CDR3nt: TGTGCCATCAGCTCCGGGACAGAGACTGAAGCTTTCTTT
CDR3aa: CAISSGTETEAFF

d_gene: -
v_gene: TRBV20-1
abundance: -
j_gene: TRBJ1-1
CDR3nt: TGCAGTGCTAGAGGGGGCCTCGAAACTTTCTTT
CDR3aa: CSARGGLETFF

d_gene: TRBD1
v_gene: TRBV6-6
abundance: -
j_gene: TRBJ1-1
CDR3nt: TGTGCCAGCGGACCGGGACAGGAGAACACTGAAGCTTTCTTT
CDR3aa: CASGPGQENTEAFF

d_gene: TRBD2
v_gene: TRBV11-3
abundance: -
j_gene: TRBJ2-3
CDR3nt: TGTGCCAGCAGCTTGGGGGGGGACACAGATACGCAGTATTTT
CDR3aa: CASSLGGDTDTQYF

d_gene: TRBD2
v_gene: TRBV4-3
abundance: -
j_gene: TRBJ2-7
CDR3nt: TGCGCCAGCAGCCAAGATGAAGGTGGGGCCCCGGGGGGGTACGAGCAGTACTTC
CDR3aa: CASSQDEGGAPGGYEQYF

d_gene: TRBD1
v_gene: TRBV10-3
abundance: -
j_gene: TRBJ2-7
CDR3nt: TGTGCCATCAGTTCGGAGGACAGGGAATTTTACGAGCAGTACTTC
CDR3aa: CAISSEDREFYEQYF

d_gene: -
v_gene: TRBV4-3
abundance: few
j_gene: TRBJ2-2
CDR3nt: TGCGCCAGCAGCCAAGTTGCAGGGGTCACCGGGGAGCTGTTTTTT
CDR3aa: CASSQVAGVTGELFF

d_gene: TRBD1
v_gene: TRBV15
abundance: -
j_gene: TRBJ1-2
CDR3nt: TGTGCCACCAGCAGTCTTCTGGGACAGGAACTTCCCTATGGCTACACCTTC
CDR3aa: CATSSLLGQELPYGYTF

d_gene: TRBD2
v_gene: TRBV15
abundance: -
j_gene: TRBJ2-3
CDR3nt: TGTGCCACCAGCAGAGGACTAGCGGGGCCCACAGATACGCAGTATTTT
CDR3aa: CATSRGLAGPTDTQYF

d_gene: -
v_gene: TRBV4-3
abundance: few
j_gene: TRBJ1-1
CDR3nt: TGCGCCAGCAGCCAAGAGCCGACAAGGAACACTGAAGCTTTCTTT
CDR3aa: CASSQEPTRNTEAFF

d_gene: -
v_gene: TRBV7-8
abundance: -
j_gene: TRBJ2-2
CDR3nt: TGTGCCAGCAGCTGGCTCGGGGTAGCGGCCGGGGAGCTGTTTTTT
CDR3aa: CASSWLGVAAGELFF

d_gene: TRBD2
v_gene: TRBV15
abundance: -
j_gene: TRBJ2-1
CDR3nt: TGTGCCACCAGCGGAGATCGGGCGGGGGGCTACAATGAGCAGTTCTTC
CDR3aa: CATSGDRAGGYNEQFF

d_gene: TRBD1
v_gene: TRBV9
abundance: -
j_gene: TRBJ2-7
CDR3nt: TGTGCCAGCAGCTTACAGGGGGCGGGGGACGAGCAGTACTTC
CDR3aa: CASSLQGAGDEQYF

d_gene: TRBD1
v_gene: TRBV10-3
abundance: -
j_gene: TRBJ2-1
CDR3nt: TGTGCCATCAGTGATCCGAGACAGGGACCCAATGAGCAGTTCTTC
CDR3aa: CAISDPRQGPNEQFF

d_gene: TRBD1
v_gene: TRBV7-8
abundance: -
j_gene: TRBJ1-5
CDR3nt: TGTGCCAGCAGCCGTGACAGGGGGCGTCAGCCCCAGCATTTT
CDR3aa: CASSRDRGRQPQHF

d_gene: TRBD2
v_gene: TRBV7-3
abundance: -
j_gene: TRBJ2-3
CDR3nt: TGTGCCAGCAGCTCGACACTAGCGGGGGGGGAGGATACGCAGTATTTT
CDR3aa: CASSSTLAGGEDTQYF

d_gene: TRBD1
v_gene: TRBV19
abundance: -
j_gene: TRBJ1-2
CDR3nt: TGTGCCAGTAGAAGGGGACAGACCCAAGGCGGCTACACCTTC
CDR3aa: CASRRGQTQGGYTF

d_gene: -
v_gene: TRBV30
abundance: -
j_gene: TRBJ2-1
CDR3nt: TGTGCCTGGAGTGTACCCGGCAGGGACAATGAGCAGTTCTTC
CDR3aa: CAWSVPGRDNEQFF

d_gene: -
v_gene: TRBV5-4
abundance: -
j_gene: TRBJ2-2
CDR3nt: TGTGCCAGCAGCCCCCCCCAGGACAGGAACACCGGGGAGCTGTTTTTT
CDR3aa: CASSPPQDRNTGELFF

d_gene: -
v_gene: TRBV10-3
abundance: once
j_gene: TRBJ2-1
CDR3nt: TGTGCCATCAGTGAGGGCGGCAGCTACAATGAGCAGTTCTTC
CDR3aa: CAISEGGSYNEQFF

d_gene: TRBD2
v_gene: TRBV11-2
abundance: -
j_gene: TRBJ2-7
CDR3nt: TGTGCCAGCAGCGTAGAAGCGGGGGGGCTCTCCTACGAGCAGTACTTC
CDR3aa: CASSVEAGGLSYEQYF

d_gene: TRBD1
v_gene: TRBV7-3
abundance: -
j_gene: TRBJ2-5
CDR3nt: TGTGCCAGCAGCTTGGGCAGGGGGCCACAAGAGACCCAGTACTTC
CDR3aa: CASSLGRGPQETQYF

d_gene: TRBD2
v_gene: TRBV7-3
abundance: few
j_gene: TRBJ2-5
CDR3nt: TGTGCCAGCAGCCCCGGACTAGCGGGACAAGAGACCCAGTACTTC
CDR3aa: CASSPGLAGQETQYF

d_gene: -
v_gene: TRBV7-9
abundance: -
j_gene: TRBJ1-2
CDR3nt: TGTGCCAGCAGCTTACCAGGGCCCTATGGCTACACCTTC
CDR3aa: CASSLPGPYGYTF

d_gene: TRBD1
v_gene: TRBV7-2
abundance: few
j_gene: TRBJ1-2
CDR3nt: TGTGCCAGCAGCCAGGACAGGGTCTATGGCTACACCTTC
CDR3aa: CASSQDRVYGYTF

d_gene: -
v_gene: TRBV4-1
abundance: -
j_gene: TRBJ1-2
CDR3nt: TGCGCCAGCAGCCAAGAGGGCGGGCCTAACTATGGCTACACCTTC
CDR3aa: CASSQEGGPNYGYTF

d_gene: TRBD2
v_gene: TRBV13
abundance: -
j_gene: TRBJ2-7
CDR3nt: TGTGCCAGCAGCTCATCCCTCGGGCTAGCGGGAAGCTCCTACGAGCAGTACTTC
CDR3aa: CASSSSLGLAGSSYEQYF

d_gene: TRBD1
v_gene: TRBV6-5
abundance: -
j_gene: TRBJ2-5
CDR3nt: TGTGCCAGCACCCGGACAGGCAAAGGGGGGACCCAGTACTTC
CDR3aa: CASTRTGKGGTQYF

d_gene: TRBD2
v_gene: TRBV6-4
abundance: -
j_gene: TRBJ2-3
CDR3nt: TGTGCCAGCAGTGTGCGGGGGGGCGAACTGGGAGATACGCAGTATTTT
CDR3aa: CASSVRGGELGDTQYF

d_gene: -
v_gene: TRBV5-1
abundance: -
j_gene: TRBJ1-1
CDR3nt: TGCGCCAGCAGCGACGGCAGAGGTGGGGCGGCCGCAGCTTTCTTT
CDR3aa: CASSDGRGGAAAAFF